This T cell receptor beta chain was identified in a study of cytomegalovirus exposure and HLA in healthy donors. General study results and limits: Cytomegalovirus-associated TCR beta chains were listed, numbering 164. Later analysis identified several of the most significant clusters that appeared linked to common viral pathogens. Most of the CMV-associated TCR beta chains (in a later analysis) appeared to be HLA-restricted.

The table lists this clone with a count of one. Its antigen is still unknown. Per germline, CDR1 SGHNT and CDR2 YYREEE (reference sequence). V was pared by 7 bases and J by 0 bases, with 13 bases between. The CDR3 has 14 residues. The PCR was carried out with 60 Vbeta primers and 13 Jbeta primers. TCRdb keeps only in-frame clones here, not all; method: immunoSEQ multiplex PCR. The profile shows 180,000 or so clones, roughly three quarters of them singletons. The receptor's source is a woman in her 30s in good health and CMV-seropositive. The chain uses TRBV5-4 and TRBJ1-1; D ambiguous. The sample comprised PBMCs. The CDR3 here is CASFRKNMNTEAFF. In DNA, the CDR3 is TGTGCCAGCTTCCGTAAGAACATGAACACTGAAGCTTTCTTT.